The clone carrying this TCR beta chain was detected a few times. Looked up from germline, CDR1 is SGHAT and CDR2 is FQNNGV. V was pared by 0 bases and J by 0 bases, with 12 bases between. The CDR3 covers 17 residues. This entry is derived from a study of T-cell reconstitution after alpha-beta-depleted transplantation in children. The TCRbeta library was prepared with unique molecular identifiers. TCRdb called the PCR reads again in MiXCR, with one record for every CDR3 protein. The sample yields about 360,000 distinct CDR3 sequences, about an eighth seen once. The sequence was collected from a human donor who donated a stem cell graft to a child with Fanconi anemia. The sample consisted of PBMCs, taken from the stem cell graft. The chain employs TRBV11-2 and TRBJ2-1; D gene unclear. The CDR3 region is CASSLDLPRTSYNEQFF. The CDR3 DNA follows: TGTGCCAGCAGCTTAGATCTCCCGCGAACCTCCTACAATGAGCAGTTCTTC.